This T cell receptor beta chain was identified during a study of shared clonotypes between healthy human individuals. Germline loops: CDR1 LNHNV, CDR2 YYDKDF (reference sequence). The CDR3 is 15 residues long. Trimming pared 5 bases from V and 2 bases from J, leaving 13 bases between. Study-wide findings and caveats: Lower generation probabilities were found for non-shared clonotypes than for those shared by all four donors.

Concerning this clone itself: Its antigen is not identified. The identical CDR3 is also encoded by other nucleotide sequences in the sample.

Naive-designated CD8 cells lacked CD45RO, were positively enriched for CCR7, and omitted terminally differentiated effector memory CD45RA+ cells. For every subset, genomic DNA was evenly distributed across several immunoSEQ plates. Authors' analysis steps: Filtering differed because ImmunoSEQ produced junction-only sequences that carried no quality scores. Only in-frame clones appear in the TCRdb table, and some are missing; sequencing was by immunoSEQ multiplex PCR. The V and J calls and the clone size are those of that table, but D and trimming were determined from the DNA. The data hold some 2 million clones, with less than 95% observed a single time.

What was sequenced was naive CD8+ T cells sorted from blood. The TCR was taken from a man aged 18-30 years in good health. The rearrangement joins TRBV15 to TRBJ1-5, with D maybe TRBD1 (5 bases). The CDR3 loop is CATSYGTGGNQPQHF. The CDR3 DNA is TGTGCCACCAGCTACGGGACTGGGGGCAATCAGCCCCAGCATTTT. The full variable domain, with the rest looked up from reference TRBV15 and TRBJ1-5, is DAMVIQNPRYQVTQFGKPVTLSCSQTLNHNVMYWYQQKSSQAPKLLFHYYDKDFNNEADTPDNFQSRRPNTSFCFLDIRSPGLGDTAMYLCATSYGTGGNQPQHFGDGTRLSIL.